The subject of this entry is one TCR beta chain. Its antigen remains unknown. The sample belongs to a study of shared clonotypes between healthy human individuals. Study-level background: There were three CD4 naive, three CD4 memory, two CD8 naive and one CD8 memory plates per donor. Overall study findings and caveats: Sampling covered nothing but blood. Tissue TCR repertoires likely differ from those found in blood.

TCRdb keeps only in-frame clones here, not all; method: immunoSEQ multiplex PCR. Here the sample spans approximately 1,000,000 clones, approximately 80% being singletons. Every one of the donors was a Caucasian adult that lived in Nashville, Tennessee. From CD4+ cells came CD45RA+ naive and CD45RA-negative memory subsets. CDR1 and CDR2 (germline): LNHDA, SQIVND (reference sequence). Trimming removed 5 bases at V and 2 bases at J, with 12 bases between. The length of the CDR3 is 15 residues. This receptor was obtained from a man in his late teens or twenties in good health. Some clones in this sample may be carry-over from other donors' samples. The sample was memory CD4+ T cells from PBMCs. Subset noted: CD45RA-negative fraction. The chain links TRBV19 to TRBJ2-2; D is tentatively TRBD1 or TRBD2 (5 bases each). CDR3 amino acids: CASSWGSGNTGELFF. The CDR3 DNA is TGTGCCAGTAGTTGGGGGTCGGGAAACACCGGGGAGCTGTTTTTT. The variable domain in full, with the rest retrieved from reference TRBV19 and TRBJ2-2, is DGGITQSPKYLFRKEGQNVTLSCEQNLNHDAMYWYRQDPGQGLRLIYYSQIVNDFQKGDIAEGYSVSREKKESFPLTVTSAQKNPTAFYLCASSWGSGNTGELFFGEGSRLTVL.